This T cell receptor beta chain is drawn from a study of blood T cell dynamics during melanoma immunotherapy. Time point reported: pre-treatment baseline. The V and J ends lost 5 bases and 0 bases respectively, with 8 bases between them. The CDR3 extends over 13 amino acids. Per the germline V gene, CDR1 is MNHEY and CDR2 is SMNVEV (reference sequence). The repertoire was sequenced with immunoSEQ multiplex PCR; TCRdb's copy has only in-frame clones and lacks some. The table has hundreds of clones, around 91% seen once. About this clone itself: Its antigen is still unknown.

Points from the study as a whole: The study could not tell melanoma-specific clones from general immune activation.

The V and J genes are TRBV27 and TRBJ2-7; TRBD1 is a possible D gene (5 bases). Material: cell-free DNA from blood, obtained from a patient treated with checkpoint blockade. This sequence was found in a human donor with melanoma. CDR3 protein: CASSDSNSYEQYF. The CDR3 DNA is TGTGCCAGCAGTGACAGCAACTCCTACGAGCAGTACTTC.